This is a list of T cell receptor beta chains from one sample in a study of cytomegalovirus exposure and HLA in healthy donors. Only in-frame clones appear in the TCRdb table, and some are missing; sequencing was by immunoSEQ multiplex PCR. The sample carries about 210,000 clones, about 82% recorded once. The sequenced sample consisted of PBMCs. The source is a man aged 25 to 40 in good health and CMV-seronegative. CDR3s include the opening cysteine and the closing phenylalanine or tryptophan. D genes are given only for firm matches. Clone sizes are given selectively: once, few, many, or a class where the clone is expanded.

v_gene	d_gene	j_gene	abundance	CDR3nt	CDR3aa
TRBV5-6	-	TRBJ2-7	few	TGTGCCAGCAGCTCACAGGGTTCCTACGAGCAGTACTTC	CASSSQGSYEQYF
TRBV28	TRBD1	TRBJ1-5	-	TGTGCCAGCAGTCTGGACAGGGAAGTTTTTCAGCCCCAGCATTTT	CASSLDREVFQPQHF
TRBV7-9	TRBD1	TRBJ2-7	few	TGTGCCAGCTCTGGGACAGGCTACGAGCAGTACTTC	CASSGTGYEQYF
TRBV2	-	TRBJ2-1	-	TGTGCCAGCAGTGAAATCCCCGAGTACAATGAGCAGTTCTTC	CASSEIPEYNEQFF
TRBV28	TRBD1	TRBJ1-2	-	TGTGCCAGCAGTCAGGGGGCAGACTATGGCTACACCTTC	CASSQGADYGYTF
TRBV7-2	-	TRBJ1-1	few	TGTGCCAGCAGCCGCGACTGGAACACTGAAGCTTTCTTT	CASSRDWNTEAFF
TRBV29-1	-	TRBJ1-2	-	TGCAGCGTTGGCGATTCCGGCTATGGCTACACCTTC	CSVGDSGYGYTF
TRBV6-1	TRBD1	TRBJ1-2	-	TGTGCCAGCAGTCGGACAGGCGGACCTTTTGGCTACACCTTC	CASSRTGGPFGYTF
TRBV10-3	-	TRBJ2-7	-	TGTGCCATCAGTGACGGAAGGAGCTCCTACGAGCAGTACTTC	CAISDGRSSYEQYF
TRBV2	TRBD1	TRBJ2-7	-	TGTGCCAGCAGTCAGACGGGACAGGGAAGCCACGAGCAGTACTTC	CASSQTGQGSHEQYF
TRBV7-9	TRBD1	TRBJ1-2	-	TGTGCCAGCAGCTTAGGGACAGGGGGCTTCTATGGCTACACCTTC	CASSLGTGGFYGYTF
TRBV10-3	TRBD1	TRBJ2-7	once	TGTGCCACCTTGGGGACAGGGGGCCTTAACTACGAGCAGTACTTC	CATLGTGGLNYEQYF
TRBV29-1	TRBD1	TRBJ1-2	-	TGCAGCGTTGGGGGGACAGGGAATGGCTACACCTTC	CSVGGTGNGYTF
TRBV7-9	-	TRBJ1-2	-	TGTGCCAGCGGTTTTACAGACCCCTACTATGGCTACACCTTC	CASGFTDPYYGYTF
TRBV9	-	TRBJ1-1	-	TGTGCCAGCGGATCCCTCGGGGGGGGTAACACTGAAGCTTTCTTT	CASGSLGGGNTEAFF
TRBV5-1	-	TRBJ1-1	-	TGCGCCAGCAGCTTGGAGGGGGGGATGAACACTGAAGCTTTCTTT	CASSLEGGMNTEAFF
TRBV5-1	-	TRBJ1-5	-	TGCGCCAGCAGCTTGGGCCCCCACAGTAATAGCAATCAGCCCCAGCATTTT	CASSLGPHSNSNQPQHF
TRBV9	TRBD2	TRBJ2-1	-	TGTGCCAGCAGCATCCCTTCTAGCGGGGGTCTACCCGATGAGCAGTTCTTC	CASSIPSSGGLPDEQFF
TRBV9	-	TRBJ2-7	-	TGTGCCAGCAGCGTAGGTGCGGGGAAGGGCTACGAGCAGTACTTC	CASSVGAGKGYEQYF
TRBV7-9	-	TRBJ2-7	-	TGTGCCAGCAGCCCTAGGGGTCCCAGCTCCTACGAGCAGTACTTC	CASSPRGPSSYEQYF
TRBV10-1	-	TRBJ2-3	-	TGCGCCAGCAGTCTAGGGGCTGCCGATACGCAGTATTTT	CASSLGAADTQYF
TRBV29-1	-	TRBJ2-7	-	TGCAGCGTTGCAGGCTCTCCGGGGACATTGATGTACGAGCAGTACTTC	CSVAGSPGTLMYEQYF
TRBV6-5	-	TRBJ1-2	-	TGTGCCAGCAGTTACTGGGGGGGCGCGGGAGGCGGCTACACCTTC	CASSYWGGAGGGYTF
TRBV29-1	TRBD2	TRBJ2-5	-	TGCAGCGTTCGGGGGGGCCAAGAGACCCAGTACTTC	CSVRGGQETQYF
TRBV7-2	TRBD2	TRBJ2-1	few	TGTGCCAGCAGCTTGAGCGGGGGGGTAGGTGAGCAGTTCTTC	CASSLSGGVGEQFF
TRBV6-1	-	TRBJ1-2	-	TGTGCCAGCAGTGGACAGACCCCGGTGGGCTACACCTTC	CASSGQTPVGYTF
TRBV2	TRBD1	TRBJ2-1	-	TGTGCCAGCGGGCGGCGGGACAGGGGGACGGATGAGCAGTTCTTC	CASGRRDRGTDEQFF
TRBV5-1	-	TRBJ2-3	-	TGCGCCAGCAGCCTCCGCGGGGCTTACACAGATACGCAGTATTTT	CASSLRGAYTDTQYF
TRBV28	-	TRBJ2-1	-	TGTGCCAGCAGCGGGGACTTCGTTGAGCAGTTCTTC	CASSGDFVEQFF
TRBV7-8	TRBD2	TRBJ2-7	-	TGTGCCAGCAGCCCCTCTGGGGGGGTTACCTACGAGCAGTACTTC	CASSPSGGVTYEQYF
TRBV5-5	-	TRBJ1-5	-	TGTGCCAGCAGCTTAGGGGTCCTTCAGCCCCAGCATTTT	CASSLGVLQPQHF
TRBV19	TRBD1	TRBJ1-2	-	TGTGCCAGTAGTCCCCAGGGGGCGCCGAGTGGCTACACCTTC	CASSPQGAPSGYTF
TRBV29-1	-	TRBJ1-4	once	TGCAGCGTTGGTTCAGGGCGAACTAATGAAAAACTGTTTTTT	CSVGSGRTNEKLFF
TRBV28	TRBD1	TRBJ2-7	once	TGTGCCAGCAGTTTTCCCGCGAGGGGACAGGGGTACTACGAGCAGTACTTC	CASSFPARGQGYYEQYF
TRBV7-6	TRBD2	TRBJ2-3	-	TGTGCCAGCAGCACCCTGGCGGGGGGCACAGATACGCAGTATTTT	CASSTLAGGTDTQYF
TRBV27	-	TRBJ1-1	-	TGTGCCAGCAGTTTCGCAGGGGCCGGCACTGAAGCTTTCTTT	CASSFAGAGTEAFF
TRBV6-1	-	TRBJ2-6	-	TGTGCCAGCACCCAACTAGCCTCTGGGGCCAGCGTCCTGACTTTC	CASTQLASGASVLTF
TRBV7-3	TRBD1	TRBJ2-1	-	TGTGCCAGCAGCTACACAGGGGGTTACAATGAGCAGTTCTTC	CASSYTGGYNEQFF
TRBV7-3	TRBD2	TRBJ2-1	-	TGTGCCAGCAGCCTAGCGGGGGCCCTCTCCAATGAGCAGTTCTTC	CASSLAGALSNEQFF
TRBV4-1	TRBD2	TRBJ2-7	-	TGCGCCAGCAGCCAGCCGACTAGCGGGCGGTACGAGCAGTACTTC	CASSQPTSGRYEQYF
TRBV7-9	-	TRBJ2-1	few	TGTGCCAGCAGCCCAGGGGTGTTTAAGTTCTTC	CASSPGVFKFF
TRBV29-1	TRBD1	TRBJ2-4	-	TGCAGCGGTACGACAGGGCCGGACATTCAGTACTTC	CSGTTGPDIQYF
TRBV28	TRBD1	TRBJ1-2	once	TGTGCCAGTCGACAGGGGTACTATGGCTACACCTTC	CASRQGYYGYTF
TRBV9	-	TRBJ2-3	few	TGTGCCAGCAGCGTAGCTGTAATGAGCACAGATACGCAGTATTTT	CASSVAVMSTDTQYF
TRBV2	-	TRBJ2-1	few	TGTGCCAGCACCCCGCAGTCGGCGGGCGACAATGAGCAGTTCTTC	CASTPQSAGDNEQFF
TRBV19	TRBD2	TRBJ2-3	-	TGTGCCAGTACCCGAAGGGTGGGACTAGCGGGTCTCACAGATACGCAGTATTTT	CASTRRVGLAGLTDTQYF